A single sample gave rise to the 31 T cell receptor beta chains below, sequenced in a study of cytomegalovirus exposure and HLA in healthy donors. The PCR ran on 60 Vbeta and 13 Jbeta primers. Sequenced by immunoSEQ multiplex PCR; TCRdb stores in-frame clones only, minus some. The sample has fewer than 130,000 clones, about 70% seen once; the top ten hold 2.6%. The sequenced sample consisted of PBMCs. These receptors were obtained from a man in his forties or fifties in good health and CMV-seropositive.

This clone was seen a handful of times. The CDR3 sequence: CASSSGRDYGYTF. In nucleotides, the CDR3 is TGCGCCAGCAGCTCGGGGAGGGACTATGGCTACACCTTC. The chain has TRBV5-1 and TRBJ1-2, with unresolved D. V lost 3 bases, J lost 3 bases, and 9 bases lay in between. This CDR3 has 13 residues. The germline CDR1 and CDR2 sequences are SGHRS and YFSETQ.

The chain employs TRBV6-4 and TRBJ1-5; TRBD1 agrees at 9 bases. CDR1 and CDR2 (germline): MRHNA, SNTAGT. With 6 bases clipped from V and 5 bases from J, the junction kept 11 bases outside the gene matches. This CDR3 region has 16 residues. CDR3: CASRVDTGGFYQPQHF. In DNA, the CDR3 is TGTGCCAGCAGGGTCGATACAGGGGGCTTTTATCAGCCCCAGCATTTT.

The V and J genes are TRBV7-9 and TRBJ2-5; 9 nucleotides agree with TRBD2. This CDR3 is 17 amino acids long. The germline V gene encodes CDR1 SEHNR and CDR2 FQNEAQ (reference sequence). V shed 5 bases and J 2 bases; nucleotides not matched to a gene: 12. CDR3 region: CASSPGGAGGPQETQYF. CDR3 nucleotide sequence: TGTGCCAGCAGCCCCGGGGGGGCGGGAGGGCCTCAAGAGACCCAGTACTTC.

The J gene is TRBJ2-7, the V gene TRBV5-1, with 11 positions matching TRBD2. V gave up 4 bases and J gave up 2 bases; unmatched junction bases: 8. CDR3 size: 16 residues. From germline, CDR1 is SGHRS and CDR2 YFSETQ. The CDR3: CASSMSSGGTTYEQYF. CDR3 in DNA: TGCGCCAGCAGCATGTCTAGCGGGGGGACGACCTACGAGCAGTACTTC.

The rearrangement links TRBV4-2 to TRBJ1-1; no firm D call. V was cut by 0 bases and J by 1 base, with 9 bases left in between. This CDR3 has 15 residues. CDR1 is LGHNA, CDR2 YNFKEQ, per germline. Here the CDR3 reads CASSQEGASNTEAFF. CDR3 DNA sequence: TGTGCCAGCAGCCAAGAAGGAGCTTCGAACACTGAAGCTTTCTTT.

The chain couples TRBV5-1 to TRBJ1-1, with TRBD1 as a possible D gene (5 bases). CDR1 and CDR2 from the germline V gene are SGHRS and YFSETQ. Trimming stripped 2 bases from V and 8 bases from J, with 10 bases between. This CDR3 contains 12 residues. The CDR3 spells CASSFPGGEAFF. CDR3 DNA sequence: TGCGCCAGCAGCTTCCCCGGGGGAGAAGCTTTCTTT.

The chain recombines TRBV2 with TRBJ2-1; D may be TRBD2 (5 bases). The ends were cut back, 4 bases at V and 7 bases at J, with 14 bases in the middle. Germline V gene data show CDR1 as SNHLY and CDR2 as FYNNEI. This CDR3 has 14 residues. CDR3 protein: CASSGPGLRNEQFF. The DNA of the CDR3 is TGTGCCAGCAGTGGCCCCGGACTCAGGAATGAGCAGTTCTTC.

The sample holds a few counts of this clone. The chain is built from TRBV4-1 and TRBJ2-7; TRBD1 matches at 7 bases. CDR3 length: 15 amino acids. Germline assignment: CDR1 MGHRA and CDR2 YSYEKL. V was pared by 4 bases and J by 0 bases, with 6 bases of the junction left unmatched. The CDR3 is CASSPDRVSSYEQYF. The DNA for the CDR3 is TGCGCCAGCAGCCCTGACAGGGTGAGCTCCTACGAGCAGTACTTC.

The chain couples TRBV5-4 to TRBJ1-1, with 7 bases fitting TRBD1. V dropped 4 bases and J dropped 7; count of bases not matched to a gene: 10. This CDR3 is built from 14 residues. Germline CDR1 reads SGHNT; CDR2 reads YYREEE (reference sequence). DNA for the CDR3: TGTGCCAGCAGCCGATCGAGGGGGCAGAATGAAGCTTTCTTT. Residues: CASSRSRGQNEAFF.

The chain has TRBV6-8 and TRBJ2-7; the D gene is possibly TRBD2 (6 bases). V lost 2 bases to trimming and J lost 6 bases, with 23 bases between them. Germline lookup yields CDR1 MNHGY and CDR2 SAAAGT. There are 17 residues in the CDR3. CDR3 sequence reads: CASSYARKTSSPLEQYF. In nucleotides, the CDR3 is TGTGCCAGCAGTTACGCAAGGAAGACTAGTTCCCCACTCGAGCAGTACTTC.

The rearrangement links TRBV19 to TRBJ1-1; maybe TRBD1 (5 bases). CDR3 length: 14 residues. In germline, CDR1 is LNHDA, CDR2 SQIVND (reference sequence). V was shortened by 7 bases and J by 2 bases, with 14 bases between the two germline ends. CDR3 in amino acids: CASTQWGSNTEAFF. As DNA, the CDR3 is TGTGCCAGTACCCAATGGGGCTCCAACACTGAAGCTTTCTTT.

The V call is TRBV30, the J call TRBJ2-7, with D possibly matching TRBD2 (5 bases). The CDR3 loop spans 14 amino acids. Trimming shortened V by 2 bases and J by 6 bases, and 17 bases separated the two germline ends. Germline V gene data show CDR1 as GTSNPN and CDR2 as SVGIG (reference sequence). CDR3 nucleotides: TGTGCCTGGAGTTTGGGGTTCGACTACGGCGAGCAGTACTTC. The encoded protein is CAWSLGFDYGEQYF.

A word on this clone: One junction end disagrees with the germline gene, perhaps due to a read error. This chain links TRBV7-2 with TRBJ2-2; 12 nucleotides match TRBD2. Germline lookup yields CDR1 SGHTA and CDR2 FQGNSA. The CDR3 is 15 residues long. This CDR3 reads CASSLAGGHTGELFF. In DNA form, the CDR3 reads TGTGCCAGCAGCCTAGCGGGAGGGCACACCGGGGAGCTGTTTTTT.

The rearrangement links TRBV1 to TRBJ2-1; TRBD2, the table's D call, was not compared with the DNA. TRBV1 is annotated as a pseudogene. This CDR3 has 17 residues. This CDR3 is CTSRSGRGGRRDNEQFF. CDR3 nucleotides: TGCACCAGCAGGAGCGGGAGGGGTGGGCGGAGGGACAATGAGCAGTTCTTC.

On this clone: The same CDR3 can be traced to other DNA sequences in this sample. This chain connects TRBV28 to TRBJ1-1; 7 nucleotides agree with TRBD1. Germline CDR1 reads MDHEN; CDR2 reads SYDVKM. The V segment lost 6 bases and the J segment 5 bases; nucleotides outside the gene matches: 6. This CDR3 is built from 13 residues. The CDR3 nucleotides read TGTGCCAGCAGCCCACGACAGGGAACTGAAGCTTTCTTT. It translates to CASSPRQGTEAFF.

The chain uses TRBV2 and TRBJ2-5; 10 nucleotides align to TRBD1. The CDR3 runs 13 residues. J gave up 5 bases and V 6 bases, and 3 bases lay outside the gene matches. In germline, CDR1 is SNHLY, CDR2 FYNNEI. CDR3 DNA sequence: TGTGCCAGCAGAGACAGGGGGCCGGAGACCCAGTACTTC. The encoded protein is CASRDRGPETQYF.

J is TRBJ2-5 and V is TRBV11-1, with TRBD1 matching 9 bases. The tail of the sequence fits TRBJ2-7 better, so the J call may be wrong. This CDR3 is built from 14 residues. Germline V lookup: CDR1 SGHAT, CDR2 FQDESV (reference sequence). Here the CDR3 reads CASSRTGQGDEQYF. For the CDR3, the DNA is TGTGCCAGCAGCCGTACGGGACAGGGAGACGAGCAGTACTTC.

In its sample, this clone was seen a few times. The V call is TRBV6-1, the J call TRBJ2-3; D perhaps matches TRBD1 (5 bases). This CDR3 region has 13 residues. Trimming took 3 bases from V and 7 from J, leaving 11 bases between them. Per the germline V gene, CDR1 is MNHNS and CDR2 is SASEGT. CDR3 amino acids: CASSDRVTNTQYF. The CDR3 region has the DNA TGTGCCAGCAGTGACAGGGTCACGAATACGCAGTATTTT.

The chain joins TRBV21-1 to TRBJ1-4; the D segment call TRBD1 is taken from the table without a DNA check. TRBV21-1 is classified as a pseudogene. The CDR3 has 15 amino acids. The CDR3: CASTTRTGENEKLFF. DNA of the CDR3: TGTGCCAGCACCACGAGGACAGGGGAAAATGAAAAACTGTTTTTT.

This clone turned up a few times. The chain joins TRBV5-1 to TRBJ2-7, with TRBD1 matching over 8 bases. With V trimmed by 1 base and J by 3 bases, 6 bases remained unmatched. Per germline, CDR1 SGHRS and CDR2 YFSETQ. The length of the CDR3 is 15 residues. Here the CDR3 DNA reads TGCGCCAGCAGCTTGCGAGCAGGGGGCGACTACGAGCAGTACTTC. Translated: CASSLRAGGDYEQYF.

V and J are TRBV5-7 and TRBJ2-7; D perhaps matches TRBD1 (5 bases). TRBV5-7 is sorted into the ORF group, with uncertain function. This CDR3 has 14 amino acids. The V gene lost 7 bases and the J gene lost 6 bases, with 20 bases spanning the gap. CDR3: CASFGRGSSCEQYF. For the CDR3, the DNA is TGTGCCAGCTTCGGAAGGGGATCCTCGTGCGAGCAGTACTTC.

The chain recombines TRBV5-1 with TRBJ2-7, with 9 positions matching TRBD2. V shed 5 bases, J shed 4 bases, and the junction held 7 bases outside the gene matches. The germline V gene encodes CDR1 SGHRS and CDR2 YFSETQ. CDR3 size: 14 residues. The CDR3 loop is CASSQSGGRYEQYF. The CDR3 nucleotides are TGCGCCAGCAGTCAGAGCGGGGGGCGTTACGAGCAGTACTTC.

V and J are TRBV6-6 and TRBJ1-2, with D tentatively TRBD1 (6 bases). Germline V CDR1 and CDR2: MNHNY, SVGAGI (reference sequence). The V end was cut by 0 bases, the J end by 6 bases, with 14 bases between. CDR3 size: 15 residues. Written as DNA, the CDR3 is TGTGCCAGCAGTTACTCAGACAGGAAGAGCGATGGCTACACCTTC. It codes for CASSYSDRKSDGYTF.

This chain joins TRBV15 and TRBJ1-4, with a weak D call TRBD1 (5 bases). With 2 bases removed from V and 7 bases from J, the gap between germline ends came to 17 bases. The CDR3 extends over 16 amino acids. Germline assignment: CDR1 LNHNV and CDR2 YYDKDF (reference sequence). The CDR3: CATSRSRGFGSEKLFF. In DNA, the CDR3 is TGTGCCACCAGCAGATCTAGGGGATTTGGGTCTGAAAAACTGTTTTTT. Full variable domain (remainder filled in from reference TRBV15 and TRBJ1-4): DAMVIQNPRYQVTQFGKPVTLSCSQTLNHNVMYWYQQKSSQAPKLLFHYYDKDFNNEADTPDNFQSRRPNTSFCFLDIRSPGLGDTAMYLCATSRSRGFGSEKLFFGSGTQLSVL.

This rearrangement joins TRBV18 to TRBJ1-3, with 11 positions matching TRBD1. The CDR3 contains 15 residues. Per the germline V gene, CDR1 is KGHSH and CDR2 is LQKENI. V trimming: 6 bases; J trimming: 8 bases; junction bases outside the gene matches: 9. Written as DNA, the CDR3 is TGTGCCAGCTCCCTCGGACAGGGGGCAGGAGACACCATATATTTT. Its protein product is CASSLGQGAGDTIYF.

The J gene is TRBJ2-7, the V gene TRBV4-2, with 14 bases identical to TRBD2. Germline values: CDR1 LGHNA, CDR2 YNFKEQ. Trimming took 1 base from V and 10 from J; bases not matched to a gene: 9. The CDR3 sequence is 16 residues long. The CDR3 bases are TGTGCCAGCAGCCAAGCGGGGACTAGCGGGGGTGCTGAACAGTACTTC. As protein: CASSQAGTSGGAEQYF.

The rearrangement uses TRBV23-1 and TRBJ2-3; 7 bases agree with TRBD1. TRBV23-1 is labeled an ORF, and its function is uncertain. V trimming: 0 bases; J trimming: 5 bases; junction bases outside the gene matches: 20. This CDR3 is built from 20 residues. This chain's CDR3 is CASSQSGVGTVGDQVDTQYF. The CDR3 DNA reads as TGCGCCAGCAGTCAATCGGGAGTCGGGACAGTGGGGGATCAGGTAGATACGCAGTATTTT.

The chain employs TRBV7-6 and TRBJ2-7; 8 nucleotides align to TRBD2. Germline V gives CDR1 SGHVS, CDR2 FNYEAQ. Trimming removed 1 base from V and 4 bases from J; junction bases left unmatched: 6. The CDR3 has 15 residues. The CDR3 bases are TGTGCCAGCAGCTTAGGGAGCGGGAGAACGTACGAGCAGTACTTC. It encodes CASSLGSGRTYEQYF.

The chain combines TRBV7-4 with TRBJ2-5; weak D call: TRBD1 (7 bases). Trimming cost V 4 bases and J 0 bases, with 9 bases left between them. This CDR3 spans 14 amino acids. The V gene's germline CDR1 is SGHVT and CDR2 SQSDAQ. CDR3 in amino acids: CASSCRGDQETQYF. In nucleotides, the CDR3 is TGTGCCAGCAGCTGCAGGGGGGACCAAGAGACCCAGTACTTC.

The rearrangement joins TRBV5-1 to TRBJ2-7; perhaps TRBD1 as D (5 bases). Trimming stripped 3 bases from V and 2 bases from J, with 15 bases between. The CDR3 has 15 amino acids. Germline V gives CDR1 SGHRS, CDR2 YFSETQ. The CDR3 reads CASSYYWTQPYEQYF. In DNA form, the CDR3 reads TGCGCCAGCAGCTATTATTGGACACAGCCCTACGAGCAGTACTTC.

The chain carries TRBV7-6 and TRBJ2-1; 7 bases agree with TRBD2. The CDR3 is 19 amino acids. With 2 bases clipped from V and 7 bases from J, the junction kept 20 bases outside the gene matches. Looked up from germline, CDR1 is SGHVS and CDR2 is FNYEAQ. The CDR3 nucleotides read TGTGCCAGCAGCTTAAGATTCGCCGAGGTAGCGGGCGTTGGGAATGAGCAGTTCTTC. This sequence encodes CASSLRFAEVAGVGNEQFF.